This T cell receptor (beta chain) derives from a study of shared clonotypes between healthy human individuals. Germline V CDR1 and CDR2: SQVTM, ANQGSEA. V lost 4 bases to trimming and J lost 0 bases, with 9 bases between them. There are 14 residues in the CDR3. Regarding the study as a whole: The represented genetic and exposure-history diversity was limited by the small number of donors.

Genomic DNA belonging to each subset was distributed in equal measure over several immunoSEQ plates. TCRdb's copy holds only in-frame clones and misses some; the assay was immunoSEQ multiplex PCR. The data hold about 510,000 clones, with less than 85% observed a single time. For this clone: The antigen remains unidentified.

The sequenced sample consisted of PBMCs. V and J are TRBV29-1 and TRBJ1-4; D unresolved. The receptor was derived from a woman in her 40s in good health. Some clones in this sample may be carry-over from other donors' samples. In DNA form, the CDR3 reads TGCAGCGTTGTTGAGCCTGCAACTAATGAAAAACTGTTTTTT. This encodes CSVVEPATNEKLFF.